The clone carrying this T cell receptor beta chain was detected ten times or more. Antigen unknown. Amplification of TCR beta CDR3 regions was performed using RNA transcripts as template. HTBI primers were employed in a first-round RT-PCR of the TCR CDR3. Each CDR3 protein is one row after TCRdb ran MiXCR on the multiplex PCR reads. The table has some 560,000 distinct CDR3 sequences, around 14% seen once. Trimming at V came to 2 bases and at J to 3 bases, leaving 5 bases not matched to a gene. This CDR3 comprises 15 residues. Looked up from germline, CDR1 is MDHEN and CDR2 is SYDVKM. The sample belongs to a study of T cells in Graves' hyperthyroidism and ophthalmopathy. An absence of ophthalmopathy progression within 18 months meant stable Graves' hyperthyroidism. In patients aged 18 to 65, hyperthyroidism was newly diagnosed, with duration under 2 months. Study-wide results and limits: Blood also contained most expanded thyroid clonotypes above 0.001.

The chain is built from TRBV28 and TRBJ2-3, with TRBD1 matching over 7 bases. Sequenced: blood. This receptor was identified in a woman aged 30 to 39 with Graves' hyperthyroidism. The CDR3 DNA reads TGTGCCAGCAGTTTAAGGGGGCCGGCGACAGATACGCAGTATTTT. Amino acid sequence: CASSLRGPATDTQYF.